Listed below are T cell receptor beta chains from one sample, sequenced in a study of T cell responses to AZD1222 COVID-19 vaccine. Clones were sequenced by immunoSEQ multiplex PCR, and TCRdb holds only the in-frame ones, with some missing. The sample holds approximately 130,000 clones; over 85% are singletons and the top ten take approximately 3.4%. The material was peripheral blood, obtained on day 0 of AZD1222 vaccination. The source of these receptors is an adult in good health. Both conserved end residues are part of each CDR3. The D gene is left open where the match is weak. The listing skips clone size in some rows; elsewhere it reads once, few, many or a size class.

CDR3 DNA: TGTGCCAGTAGTAACCGGGACATATACAATCAGCCCCAGCATTTT; CDR3 protein: CASSNRDIYNQPQHF; J gene: TRBJ1-5; D gene: .; V gene: TRBV19; clone size: .
CDR3 DNA: TGTGCCAGCCACAGGGGTGTGAACACTGAAGCTTTCTTT; CDR3 protein: CASHRGVNTEAFF; J gene: TRBJ1-1; D gene: TRBD1; V gene: TRBV6-5; clone size: .
CDR3 DNA: TGTGCCAGCAGGGCGACAATCTATGGCTACACCTTC; CDR3 protein: CASRATIYGYTF; J gene: TRBJ1-2; D gene: .; V gene: TRBV2; clone size: .
CDR3 DNA: TGTGCCAGCAGCTTGGGTAGCGGGACAGAAGCTTTCTTT; CDR3 protein: CASSLGSGTEAFF; J gene: TRBJ1-1; D gene: .; V gene: TRBV5-5; clone size: .
CDR3 DNA: TGTGCCAGCAGTTACTCAGCGGGAGGGCCCGATGAGCAGTTCTTC; CDR3 protein: CASSYSAGGPDEQFF; J gene: TRBJ2-1; D gene: TRBD2; V gene: TRBV6-5; clone size: .
CDR3 DNA: TGTGCCTGGACGACACCCAACCCCGGGGAAGGAGACGGTGAAGCTTTCTTT; CDR3 protein: CAWTTPNPGEGDGEAFF; J gene: TRBJ1-1; D gene: .; V gene: TRBV30; clone size: .
CDR3 DNA: TGTGCCAGCAGCAGCCTGGGACTCACGAATGAAAAACTGTTTTTT; CDR3 protein: CASSSLGLTNEKLFF; J gene: TRBJ1-4; D gene: .; V gene: TRBV21-1; clone size: .
CDR3 DNA: TGTGCCACCAGCAGAGAGAGGACTAGATCCTATCCAGATACGCAGTATTTT; CDR3 protein: CATSRERTRSYPDTQYF; J gene: TRBJ2-3; D gene: TRBD2; V gene: TRBV15; clone size: .
CDR3 DNA: TGTGCCTCGCCGGACAGGGGCCCGGGGGATGGCTACACCTTC; CDR3 protein: CASPDRGPGDGYTF; J gene: TRBJ1-2; D gene: TRBD1; V gene: TRBV30; clone size: .
CDR3 DNA: TGTGCCAGCAGCATTATGGGCACTAACTATGGCTACACCTTC; CDR3 protein: CASSIMGTNYGYTF; J gene: TRBJ1-2; D gene: .; V gene: TRBV7-3; clone size: .
CDR3 DNA: TGTGCCAGTACGGAGGCGGGGGTGGATCAGCCCCAGCATTTT; CDR3 protein: CASTEAGVDQPQHF; J gene: TRBJ1-5; D gene: .; V gene: TRBV6-5; clone size: .
CDR3 DNA: TGTGCCAGCAGCCCACCAGGGGGCGCGCATTCACCCCTCCACTTT; CDR3 protein: CASSPPGGAHSPLHF; J gene: TRBJ1-6; D gene: TRBD1; V gene: TRBV28; clone size: once
CDR3 DNA: TGTGCCAGCAGCCCCCAAGCGGGGGTGAACACCGGGGAGCTGTTTTTT; CDR3 protein: CASSPQAGVNTGELFF; J gene: TRBJ2-2; D gene: TRBD2; V gene: TRBV11-2; clone size: .